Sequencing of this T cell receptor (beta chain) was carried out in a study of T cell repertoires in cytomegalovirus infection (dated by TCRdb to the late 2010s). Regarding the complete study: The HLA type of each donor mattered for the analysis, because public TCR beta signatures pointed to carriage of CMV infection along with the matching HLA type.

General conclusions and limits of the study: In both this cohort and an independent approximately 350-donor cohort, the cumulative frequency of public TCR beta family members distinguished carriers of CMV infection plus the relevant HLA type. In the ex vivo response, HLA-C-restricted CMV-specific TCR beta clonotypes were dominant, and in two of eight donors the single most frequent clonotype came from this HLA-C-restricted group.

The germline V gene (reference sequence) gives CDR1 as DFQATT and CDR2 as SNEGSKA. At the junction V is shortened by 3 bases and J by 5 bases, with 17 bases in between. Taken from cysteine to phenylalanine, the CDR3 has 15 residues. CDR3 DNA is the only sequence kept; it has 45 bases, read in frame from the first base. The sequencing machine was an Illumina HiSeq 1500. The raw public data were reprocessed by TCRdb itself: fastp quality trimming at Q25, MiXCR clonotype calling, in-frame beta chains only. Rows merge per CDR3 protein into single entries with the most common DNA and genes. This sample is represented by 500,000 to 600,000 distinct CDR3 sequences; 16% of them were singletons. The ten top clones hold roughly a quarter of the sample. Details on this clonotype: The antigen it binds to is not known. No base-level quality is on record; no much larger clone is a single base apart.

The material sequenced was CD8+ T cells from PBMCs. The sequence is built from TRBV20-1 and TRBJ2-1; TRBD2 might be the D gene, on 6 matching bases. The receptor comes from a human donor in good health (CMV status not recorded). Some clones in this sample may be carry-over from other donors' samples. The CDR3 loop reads CSASRLDFSHNEQFF. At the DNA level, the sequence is TGCAGTGCTAGCCGACTAGACTTTAGCCACAATGAGCAGTTCTTC.